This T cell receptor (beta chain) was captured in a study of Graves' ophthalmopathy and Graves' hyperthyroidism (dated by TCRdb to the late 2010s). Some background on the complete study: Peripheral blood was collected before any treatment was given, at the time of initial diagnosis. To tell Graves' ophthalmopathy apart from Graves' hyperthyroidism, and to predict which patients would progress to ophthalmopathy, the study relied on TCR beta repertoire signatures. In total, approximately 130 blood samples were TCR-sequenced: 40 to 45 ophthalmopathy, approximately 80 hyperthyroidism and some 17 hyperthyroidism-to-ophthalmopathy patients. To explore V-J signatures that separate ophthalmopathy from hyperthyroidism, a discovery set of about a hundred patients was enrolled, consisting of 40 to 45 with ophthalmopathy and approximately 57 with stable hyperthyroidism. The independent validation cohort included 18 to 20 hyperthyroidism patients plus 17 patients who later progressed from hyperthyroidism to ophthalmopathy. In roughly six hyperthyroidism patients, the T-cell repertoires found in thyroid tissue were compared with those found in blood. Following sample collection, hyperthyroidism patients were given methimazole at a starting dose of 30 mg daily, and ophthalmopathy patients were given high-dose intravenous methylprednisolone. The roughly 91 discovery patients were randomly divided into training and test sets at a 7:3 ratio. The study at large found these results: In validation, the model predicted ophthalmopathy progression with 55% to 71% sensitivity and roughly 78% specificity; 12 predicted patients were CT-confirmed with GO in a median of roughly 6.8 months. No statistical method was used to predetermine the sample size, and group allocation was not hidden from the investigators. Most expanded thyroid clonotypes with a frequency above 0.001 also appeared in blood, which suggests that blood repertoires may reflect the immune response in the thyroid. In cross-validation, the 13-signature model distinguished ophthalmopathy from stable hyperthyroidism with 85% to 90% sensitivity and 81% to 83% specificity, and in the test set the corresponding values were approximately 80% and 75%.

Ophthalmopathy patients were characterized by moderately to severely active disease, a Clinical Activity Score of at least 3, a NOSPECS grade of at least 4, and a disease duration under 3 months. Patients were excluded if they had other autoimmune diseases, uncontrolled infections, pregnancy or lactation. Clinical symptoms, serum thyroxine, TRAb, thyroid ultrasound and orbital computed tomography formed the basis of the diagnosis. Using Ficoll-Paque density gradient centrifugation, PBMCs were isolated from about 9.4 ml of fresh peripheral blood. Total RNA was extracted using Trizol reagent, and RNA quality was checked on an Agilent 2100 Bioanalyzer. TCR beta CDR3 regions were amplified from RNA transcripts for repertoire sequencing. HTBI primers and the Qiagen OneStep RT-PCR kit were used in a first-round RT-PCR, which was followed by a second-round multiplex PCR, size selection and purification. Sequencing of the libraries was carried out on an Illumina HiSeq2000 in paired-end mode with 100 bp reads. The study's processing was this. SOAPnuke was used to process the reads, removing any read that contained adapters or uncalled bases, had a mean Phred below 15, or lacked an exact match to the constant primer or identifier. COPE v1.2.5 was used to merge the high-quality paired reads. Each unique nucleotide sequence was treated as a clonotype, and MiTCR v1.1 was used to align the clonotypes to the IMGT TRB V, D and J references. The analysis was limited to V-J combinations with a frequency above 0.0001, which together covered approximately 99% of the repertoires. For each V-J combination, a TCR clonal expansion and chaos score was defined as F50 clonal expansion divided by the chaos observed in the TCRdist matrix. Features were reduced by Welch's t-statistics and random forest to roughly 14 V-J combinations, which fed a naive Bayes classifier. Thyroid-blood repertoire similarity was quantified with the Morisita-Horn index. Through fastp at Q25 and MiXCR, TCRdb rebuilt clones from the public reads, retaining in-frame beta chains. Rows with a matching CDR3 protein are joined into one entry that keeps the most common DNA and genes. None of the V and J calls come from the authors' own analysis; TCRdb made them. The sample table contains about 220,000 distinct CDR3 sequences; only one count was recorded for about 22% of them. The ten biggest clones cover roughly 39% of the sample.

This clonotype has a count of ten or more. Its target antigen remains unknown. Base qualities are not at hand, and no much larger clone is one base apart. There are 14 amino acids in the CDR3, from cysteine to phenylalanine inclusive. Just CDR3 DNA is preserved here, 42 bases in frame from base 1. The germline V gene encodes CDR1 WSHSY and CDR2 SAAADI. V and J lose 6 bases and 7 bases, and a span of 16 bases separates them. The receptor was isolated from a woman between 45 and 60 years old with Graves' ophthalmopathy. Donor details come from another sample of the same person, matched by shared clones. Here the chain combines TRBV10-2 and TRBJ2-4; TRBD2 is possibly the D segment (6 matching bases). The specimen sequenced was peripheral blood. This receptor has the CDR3 CASSRGGVGNIQYF. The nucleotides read TGCGCCAGCAGCCGGGGAGGTGTAGGGAACATTCAGTACTTC.